These 8 T cell receptor beta chains originate from one sample sequenced in a study of cytomegalovirus exposure and HLA in healthy donors (dated by TCRdb to about 2017). Libraries came from the immunoSEQ multiplex PCR assay. For the multiplex PCR, a mixture combining 60 forward primers for TCR Vbeta segments and 13 reverse primers for TCR Jbeta segments was used. TCRdb took this table from immuneACCESS and kept in-frame rearrangements with V and J called. Such tables lack part of the clones; where checked against another copy, unresolved V genes explain under half of the gap, and the rest is unexplained. For this sample there are over 100,000 clones; around 75% appear just once. Roughly 0.9% of the sample belongs to the ten largest clones. Sequenced material: PBMCs. The receptors stem from a woman in her 30s in good health and CMV-seronegative.

With regard to this clone: Germline is not matched at one junction end, which may reflect a read error. V gene TRBV15 combines with J gene TRBJ2-7; TRBD2 matches 9 bases. This CDR3 has 12 residues. CDR1 is LNHNV, CDR2 YYDKDF, per germline (reference sequence). The CDR3: CATSRDKREVLF. Here the CDR3 DNA reads TGTGCCACCAGCAGAGATAAGCGGGAGGTTCTCTTC.

The chain has TRBV6-1 and TRBJ1-6, with D tentatively TRBD1 (6 bases). V lost 1 base, J lost 7 bases, and 17 bases lay in between. Germline-derived CDR1 and CDR2 are MNHNS and SASEGT. CDR3 length: 17 amino acids. CDR3 residues: CASSEVAGAIANSPLHF. Here the CDR3 DNA reads TGTGCCAGCAGTGAAGTTGCAGGGGCTATCGCCAATTCACCCCTCCACTTT.

The chain links TRBV6-6 to TRBJ1-2; no clear D. CDR3 length: 13 residues. Germline V gives CDR1 MNHNY, CDR2 SVGAGI (reference sequence). With 7 bases removed from V and 8 bases from J, the gap between germline ends came to 17 bases. The DNA of the CDR3 is TGTGCCAGCAACCTTTTTAGTAACGGGGGCTACACCTTC. Its protein product is CASNLFSNGGYTF.

This chain connects TRBV15 to TRBJ1-2; 8 bases fit TRBD1. Per the germline V gene, CDR1 is LNHNV and CDR2 is YYDKDF (reference sequence). Trimming cost V 3 bases and J 8 bases; bases outside gene matches: 11. The CDR3 sequence is 15 residues long. This CDR3 is CATSSGQGTFSGYTF. In DNA form, the CDR3 reads TGTGCCACCAGCAGTGGACAGGGAACCTTCTCCGGCTACACCTTC.

The chain is built from TRBV4-3 and TRBJ1-2, with 7 bases fitting TRBD1. Germline V lookup: CDR1 LGHNA, CDR2 YSLEER. The V segment lost 0 bases and the J segment 3 bases; nucleotides outside the gene matches: 19. CDR3 length: 20 residues. The CDR3 DNA reads TGCGCCAGCAGCCAAGATCAATTTAGGGGACAGAAGCTCTGGGACTATGGCTACACCTTC. It yields the protein CASSQDQFRGQKLWDYGYTF.

This clone occurred a few times. The chain has TRBV7-6 and TRBJ1-4; the D gene is possibly TRBD1 (6 bases). The germline gives CDR1 SGHVS, CDR2 FNYEAQ. V lost 2 bases to trimming and J lost 4 bases, with 17 bases between them. The CDR3 extends over 17 amino acids. The CDR3 spells CASSLRGGQTHNEKLFF. CDR3 nucleotides: TGTGCCAGCAGCTTACGCGGCGGACAGACTCATAATGAAAAACTGTTTTTT. The full variable domain, its missing parts supplied by reference TRBV7-6 and TRBJ1-4, is GAGVSQSPRYKVTKRGQDVALRCDPISGHVSLYWYRQALGQGPEFLTYFNYEAQQDKSGLPNDRFSAERPEGSISTLTIQRTEQRDSAMYRCASSLRGGQTHNEKLFFGSGTQLSVL.

The chain carries TRBV4-3 and TRBJ2-2; D might be TRBD1 (5 bases). The CDR3 runs to 17 residues. CDR1 and CDR2 (germline): LGHNA, YSLEER. Trimming removed 4 bases from V and 3 bases from J, with 18 bases in between. This CDR3 is CASSLAPGAGYTGELFF. CDR3 DNA: TGCGCCAGCAGCCTCGCCCCTGGGGCAGGGTACACCGGGGAGCTGTTTTTT.

This clone was observed a single time. The chain joins TRBV6-5 to TRBJ1-5, with D perhaps TRBD1 (6 bases). Germline CDR1 MNHEY, CDR2 SVGAGI. The V and J ends lost 6 bases and 7 bases respectively, with 10 bases between them. The CDR3 is 12 amino acids. CDR3 loop: CASRTGQQPQHF. CDR3 nucleotides: TGTGCCAGCAGGACCGGACAGCAGCCCCAGCATTTT.